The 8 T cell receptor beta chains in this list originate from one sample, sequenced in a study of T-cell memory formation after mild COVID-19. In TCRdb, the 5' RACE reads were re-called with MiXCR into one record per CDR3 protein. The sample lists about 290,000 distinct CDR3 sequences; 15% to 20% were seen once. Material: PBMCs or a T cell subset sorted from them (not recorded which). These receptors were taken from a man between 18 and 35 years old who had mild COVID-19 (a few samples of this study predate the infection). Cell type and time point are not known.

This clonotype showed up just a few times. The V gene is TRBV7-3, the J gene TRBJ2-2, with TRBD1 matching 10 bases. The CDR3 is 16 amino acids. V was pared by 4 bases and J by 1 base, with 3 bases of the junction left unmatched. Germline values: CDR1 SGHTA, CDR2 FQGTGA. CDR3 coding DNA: TGTGCCAGCAGCTCCTGGACAGGGGGGAACACCGGGGAGCTGTTTTTT. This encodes CASSSWTGGNTGELFF. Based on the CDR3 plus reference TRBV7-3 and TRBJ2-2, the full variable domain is GAGVSQTPSNKVTEKGKYVELRCDPISGHTALYWYRQSLGQGPEFLIYFQGTGAADDSGLPNDRFFAVRPEGSVSTLKIQRTERGDSAVYLCASSSWTGGNTGELFFGEGSRLTVL.

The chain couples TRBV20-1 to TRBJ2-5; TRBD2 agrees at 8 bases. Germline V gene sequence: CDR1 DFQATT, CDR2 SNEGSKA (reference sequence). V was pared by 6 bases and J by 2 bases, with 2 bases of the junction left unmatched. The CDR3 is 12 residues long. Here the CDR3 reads CSATGGQETQYF. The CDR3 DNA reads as TGCAGTGCCACGGGGGGGCAAGAGACCCAGTACTTC.

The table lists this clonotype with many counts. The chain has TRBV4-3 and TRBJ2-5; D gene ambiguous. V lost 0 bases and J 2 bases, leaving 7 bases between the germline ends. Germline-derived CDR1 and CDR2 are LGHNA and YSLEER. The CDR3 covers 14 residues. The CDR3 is CASSQEYSQETQYF. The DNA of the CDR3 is TGCGCCAGCAGCCAAGAATACAGTCAAGAGACCCAGTACTTC.

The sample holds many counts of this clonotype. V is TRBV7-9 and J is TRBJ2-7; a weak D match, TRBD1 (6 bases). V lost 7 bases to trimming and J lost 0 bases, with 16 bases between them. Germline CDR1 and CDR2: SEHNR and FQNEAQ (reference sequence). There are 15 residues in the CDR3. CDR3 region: CASKGLKGDSYEQYF. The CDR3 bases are TGTGCCAGCAAAGGTCTGAAGGGGGACTCCTACGAGCAGTACTTC.

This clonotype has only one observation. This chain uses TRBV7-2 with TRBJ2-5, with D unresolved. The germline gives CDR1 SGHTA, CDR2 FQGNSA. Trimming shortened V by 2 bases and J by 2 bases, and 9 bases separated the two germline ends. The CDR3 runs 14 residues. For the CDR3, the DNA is TGTGCCAGCAGCTTAACCTTACGTCAAGAGACCCAGTACTTC. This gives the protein CASSLTLRQETQYF.

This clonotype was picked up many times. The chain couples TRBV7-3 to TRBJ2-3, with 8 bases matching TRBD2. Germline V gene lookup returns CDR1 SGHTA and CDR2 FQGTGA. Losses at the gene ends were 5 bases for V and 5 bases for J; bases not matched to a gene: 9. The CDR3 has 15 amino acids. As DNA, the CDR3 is TGTGCCAGCAGCGATGGACTAGCTCGGGGAGATACGCAGTATTTT. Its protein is CASSDGLARGDTQYF.

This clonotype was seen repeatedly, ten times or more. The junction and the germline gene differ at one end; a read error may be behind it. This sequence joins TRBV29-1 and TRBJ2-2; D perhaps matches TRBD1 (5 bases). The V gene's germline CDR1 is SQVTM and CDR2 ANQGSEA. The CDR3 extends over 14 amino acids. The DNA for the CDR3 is TGCAGCGTGGGGTCACCAGGGAACGCCGGGGAGCTGTTTTTT. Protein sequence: CSVGSPGNAGELFF.

The CDR3 loop reads CASRAGTGSYEQYF. The CDR3 DNA follows: TGCGCCAGCAGGGCCGGGACAGGGAGCTACGAGCAGTACTTC. The chain couples TRBV4-1 to TRBJ2-7, with 9 positions matching TRBD1. Germline CDR1 is MGHRA and CDR2 is YSYEKL. The V and J ends lost 6 bases and 3 bases, in that order; junction bases with no gene match: 6. The CDR3 length is 14 residues.